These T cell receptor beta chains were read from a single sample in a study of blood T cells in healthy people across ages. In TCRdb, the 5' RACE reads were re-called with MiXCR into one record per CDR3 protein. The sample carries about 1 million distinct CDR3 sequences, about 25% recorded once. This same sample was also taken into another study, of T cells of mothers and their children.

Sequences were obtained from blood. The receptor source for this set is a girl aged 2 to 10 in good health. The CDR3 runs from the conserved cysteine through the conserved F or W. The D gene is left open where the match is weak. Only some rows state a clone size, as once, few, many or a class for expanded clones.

CDR3aa: CSVIQGASGSTYEQYF
CDR3nt: TGCAGCGTGATTCAAGGGGCTAGCGGGAGTACGTACGAGCAGTACTTC
abundance: .
j_gene: TRBJ2-7
v_gene: TRBV29-1
d_gene: TRBD2

CDR3aa: CSVDLGTLNTEAFF
CDR3nt: TGCAGCGTTGATCTGGGGACCTTGAACACTGAAGCTTTCTTT
abundance: .
j_gene: TRBJ1-1
v_gene: TRBV29-1
d_gene: .

CDR3aa: CASSRQSYEQYF
CDR3nt: TGTGCCAGCAGTAGACAGTCCTACGAGCAGTACTTC
abundance: few
j_gene: TRBJ2-7
v_gene: TRBV25-1
d_gene: .

CDR3aa: CAPSRVGQGKVDEQYF
CDR3nt: TGTGCCCCCAGCAGAGTCGGACAGGGTAAAGTTGACGAGCAGTACTTC
abundance: few
j_gene: TRBJ2-7
v_gene: TRBV15
d_gene: TRBD1

CDR3aa: CASSLSAGRRTNEKLFF
CDR3nt: TGTGCCAGCAGCCTTTCCGCAGGACGCCGGACTAATGAAAAACTGTTTTTT
abundance: .
j_gene: TRBJ1-4
v_gene: TRBV14
d_gene: .

CDR3aa: CSVESGQMNEKLFF
CDR3nt: TGCAGCGTTGAATCGGGACAGATGAATGAAAAACTGTTTTTT
abundance: .
j_gene: TRBJ1-4
v_gene: TRBV29-1
d_gene: TRBD1

CDR3aa: CSGGQKETQYF
CDR3nt: TGCAGCGGTGGGCAGAAAGAGACCCAGTACTTC
abundance: .
j_gene: TRBJ2-5
v_gene: TRBV29-1
d_gene: .

CDR3aa: CASSHASGIGELFF
CDR3nt: TGTGCCAGCAGCCACGCCTCGGGAATCGGGGAGCTGTTTTTT
abundance: few
j_gene: TRBJ2-2
v_gene: TRBV13
d_gene: .

CDR3aa: CSVATYYGYTF
CDR3nt: TGCAGCGTGGCAACGTACTATGGCTACACCTTC
abundance: few
j_gene: TRBJ1-2
v_gene: TRBV29-1
d_gene: .

CDR3aa: CSVEHEGQGAGGYTF
CDR3nt: TGCAGCGTTGAACATGAAGGACAGGGGGCTGGTGGCTACACCTTC
abundance: .
j_gene: TRBJ1-2
v_gene: TRBV29-1
d_gene: TRBD1

CDR3aa: CASSSSGGRGETQYF
CDR3nt: TGTGCCAGCAGCTCGAGCGGGGGGAGGGGAGAGACCCAGTACTTC
abundance: .
j_gene: TRBJ2-5
v_gene: TRBV7-2
d_gene: TRBD2

CDR3aa: CASSLRGLAGGEDEQFF
CDR3nt: TGTGCCAGCAGCCTCCGCGGACTAGCGGGAGGGGAAGATGAGCAGTTCTTC
abundance: few
j_gene: TRBJ2-1
v_gene: TRBV7-3
d_gene: TRBD2

CDR3aa: CSAAADGGDIQYF
CDR3nt: TGCAGCGCCGCAGCCGATGGAGGGGACATTCAGTACTTC
abundance: few
j_gene: TRBJ2-4
v_gene: TRBV29-1
d_gene: .

CDR3aa: CSGSRDNYNDQFF
CDR3nt: TGCAGCGGTAGCCGGGACAACTACAATGACCAGTTCTTC
abundance: .
j_gene: TRBJ2-1
v_gene: TRBV29-1
d_gene: .

CDR3aa: CSVEGGVADTQYF
CDR3nt: TGCAGCGTTGAAGGGGGAGTGGCAGATACGCAGTATTTT
abundance: few
j_gene: TRBJ2-3
v_gene: TRBV29-1
d_gene: .

CDR3aa: CASSTGTQEGETQYF
CDR3nt: TGTGCCAGCAGTACCGGGACCCAAGAAGGAGAGACCCAGTACTTC
abundance: .
j_gene: TRBJ2-5
v_gene: TRBV6-6
d_gene: .

CDR3aa: CASSLIGGISNEQFF
CDR3nt: TGTGCCAGCAGTTTGATTGGGGGCATTAGCAATGAGCAGTTCTTC
abundance: few
j_gene: TRBJ2-1
v_gene: TRBV27
d_gene: .

CDR3aa: CASSLLPGLTTSGGTSSYNEQFF
CDR3nt: TGCGCCAGCAGCTTGTTGCCCGGGCTTACGACTAGCGGGGGGACGAGCTCCTACAATGAGCAGTTCTTC
abundance: .
j_gene: TRBJ2-1
v_gene: TRBV5-1
d_gene: TRBD2

CDR3aa: CVSSPLAGSSYNEQFF
CDR3nt: TGTGTCAGCAGTCCCTTAGCGGGGAGCTCCTACAATGAGCAGTTCTTC
abundance: .
j_gene: TRBJ2-1
v_gene: TRBV12-3/TRBV12-4
d_gene: TRBD2

CDR3aa: CASSPGQTTDTQYF
CDR3nt: TGTGCCAGCAGTCCAGGACAGACCACAGATACGCAGTATTTT
abundance: .
j_gene: TRBJ2-3
v_gene: TRBV28
d_gene: .

CDR3aa: CASSFDGDTGELFF
CDR3nt: TGTGCCAGCAGTTTCGACGGGGACACCGGGGAGCTGTTTTTT
abundance: .
j_gene: TRBJ2-2
v_gene: TRBV28
d_gene: .

CDR3aa: CASKLAGSKNIQYF
CDR3nt: TGTGCCAGCAAACTAGCGGGGTCCAAAAACATTCAGTACTTC
abundance: .
j_gene: TRBJ2-4
v_gene: TRBV27
d_gene: TRBD2

CDR3aa: CASSEGVGGAREQFF
CDR3nt: TGTGCCAGCAGTGAAGGTGTCGGGGGGGCCCGAGAGCAGTTCTTC
abundance: .
j_gene: TRBJ2-1
v_gene: TRBV2
d_gene: TRBD2

CDR3aa: CASSFGSLYTF
CDR3nt: TGTGCCAGCAGTTTCGGGTCGCTCTACACCTTC
abundance: .
j_gene: TRBJ1-2
v_gene: TRBV12-3/TRBV12-4
d_gene: .

CDR3aa: CASSLTSLAGAPKPTETQYF
CDR3nt: TGCGCCAGCAGCTTGACTTCCCTAGCGGGGGCCCCCAAACCAACGGAGACCCAGTACTTC
abundance: few
j_gene: TRBJ2-5
v_gene: TRBV5-1
d_gene: TRBD2

CDR3aa: CASNVDPQLATNEKLFF
CDR3nt: TGTGCCAGCAACGTAGATCCCCAGCTTGCAACTAATGAAAAACTGTTTTTT
abundance: .
j_gene: TRBJ1-4
v_gene: TRBV9
d_gene: .

CDR3aa: CASSPQVYGIDTGELFF
CDR3nt: TGTGCCAGCTCACCACAGGTGTACGGTATCGACACCGGGGAGCTGTTTTTT
abundance: .
j_gene: TRBJ2-2
v_gene: TRBV18
d_gene: .

CDR3aa: CSAIRRGLGYGYTF
CDR3nt: TGCAGTGCTATCCGCAGGGGGTTGGGCTATGGCTACACCTTC
abundance: few
j_gene: TRBJ1-2
v_gene: TRBV20-1
d_gene: TRBD1

CDR3aa: CATSSYDSPLHF
CDR3nt: TGTGCCACCAGCAGTTATGATTCACCCCTCCACTTT
abundance: few
j_gene: TRBJ1-6
v_gene: TRBV15
d_gene: .

CDR3aa: CAISNNRVGKTEAFF
CDR3nt: TGTGCCATCAGTAATAACAGGGTAGGGAAGACTGAAGCTTTCTTT
abundance: few
j_gene: TRBJ1-1
v_gene: TRBV10-3
d_gene: .

CDR3aa: CASSPSSGFNEQFF
CDR3nt: TGCGCCAGCAGTCCCAGCTCAGGGTTCAATGAGCAGTTCTTC
abundance: few
j_gene: TRBJ2-1
v_gene: TRBV5-1
d_gene: .

CDR3aa: CSALTSDSYNEQFF
CDR3nt: TGCAGCGCCCTGACTAGCGACTCCTACAATGAGCAGTTCTTC
abundance: once
j_gene: TRBJ2-1
v_gene: TRBV29-1
d_gene: TRBD2

CDR3aa: CASSREGLLSNEQFF
CDR3nt: TGTGCCAGTAGCCGCGAGGGACTACTCTCCAATGAGCAGTTCTTC
abundance: few
j_gene: TRBJ2-1
v_gene: TRBV7-9
d_gene: TRBD2

CDR3aa: CASSYPRTGDDGYTF
CDR3nt: TGTGCCAGCAGTTACCCCCGGACAGGGGATGATGGCTACACCTTC
abundance: .
j_gene: TRBJ1-2
v_gene: TRBV6-2/TRBV6-3
d_gene: TRBD1

CDR3aa: CASSLDSPPVNYGYTF
CDR3nt: TGTGCCAGCTCACTCGACAGTCCCCCGGTGAACTATGGCTACACCTTC
abundance: .
j_gene: TRBJ1-2
v_gene: TRBV18
d_gene: .

CDR3aa: CASSPAYHQPQHF
CDR3nt: TGTGCCAGTAGTCCCGCCTACCATCAGCCCCAGCATTTT
abundance: .
j_gene: TRBJ1-5
v_gene: TRBV19
d_gene: .

CDR3aa: CASSLQGSSGNTIYF
CDR3nt: TGTGCCAGCAGCTTACAGGGGAGCTCTGGAAACACCATATATTTT
abundance: many
j_gene: TRBJ1-3
v_gene: TRBV12-3/TRBV12-4
d_gene: TRBD1

CDR3aa: CASSRTSGREQFF
CDR3nt: TGTGCCAGCAGCCGGACTAGCGGGAGGGAGCAGTTCTTC
abundance: few
j_gene: TRBJ2-1
v_gene: TRBV7-2
d_gene: TRBD2

CDR3aa: CASSLEDRGNYGYTF
CDR3nt: TGTGCCAGCAGTCTTGAAGACAGGGGAAACTATGGCTACACCTTC
abundance: .
j_gene: TRBJ1-2
v_gene: TRBV12-3/TRBV12-4
d_gene: TRBD1

CDR3aa: CSVQTVFNEKLFF
CDR3nt: TGCAGCGTTCAGACAGTGTTTAATGAAAAACTGTTTTTT
abundance: many
j_gene: TRBJ1-4
v_gene: TRBV29-1
d_gene: .

CDR3aa: CSARERQESYSGANVLTF
CDR3nt: TGCAGTGCTAGGGAACGACAGGAAAGCTACTCTGGGGCCAACGTCCTGACTTTC
abundance: .
j_gene: TRBJ2-6
v_gene: TRBV20-1
d_gene: .

CDR3aa: CASRSPGQGNTIYF
CDR3nt: TGTGCCAGCAGATCGCCCGGGCAAGGAAACACCATATATTTT
abundance: few
j_gene: TRBJ1-3
v_gene: TRBV6-1
d_gene: .

CDR3aa: CASSLGLAVQFF
CDR3nt: TGTGCCAGCAGTTTAGGACTAGCGGTACAGTTCTTC
abundance: .
j_gene: TRBJ2-1
v_gene: TRBV28
d_gene: TRBD2

CDR3aa: CASSQMGRNTEAFF
CDR3nt: TGTGCCAGCAGCCAGATGGGGCGGAACACTGAAGCTTTCTTT
abundance: few
j_gene: TRBJ1-1
v_gene: TRBV6-6
d_gene: .

CDR3aa: CASSLIPSNYGYTF
CDR3nt: TGTGCCAGCAGTTTAATACCCTCTAACTATGGCTACACCTTC
abundance: few
j_gene: TRBJ1-2
v_gene: TRBV12-3/TRBV12-4
d_gene: .

CDR3aa: CSVDGLGNEKLFF
CDR3nt: TGCAGCGTTGACGGCCTCGGTAATGAAAAACTGTTTTTT
abundance: many
j_gene: TRBJ1-4
v_gene: TRBV29-1
d_gene: .

CDR3aa: CASSQGARTGVQGETQYF
CDR3nt: TGCGCCAGCAGCCAAGGAGCTAGGACAGGGGTTCAGGGCGAGACCCAGTACTTC
abundance: .
j_gene: TRBJ2-5
v_gene: TRBV4-1
d_gene: TRBD1

CDR3aa: CASSSRLGYEQYF
CDR3nt: TGTGCCAGCAGTTCTCGTCTAGGCTACGAGCAGTACTTC
abundance: .
j_gene: TRBJ2-7
v_gene: TRBV28
d_gene: .

CDR3aa: CASSQFSGTEAFF
CDR3nt: TGCGCCAGCAGCCAATTTTCGGGGACTGAAGCTTTCTTT
abundance: .
j_gene: TRBJ1-1
v_gene: TRBV4-3
d_gene: .

CDR3aa: CATRASLATNEQFF
CDR3nt: TGTGCCACCCGGGCTTCACTAGCGACGAATGAGCAGTTCTTC
abundance: .
j_gene: TRBJ2-1
v_gene: TRBV7-3
d_gene: TRBD2

CDR3aa: CASSFGLPSTDTQYF
CDR3nt: TGTGCCAGCAGCTTTGGGTTACCTAGCACAGATACGCAGTATTTT
abundance: few
j_gene: TRBJ2-3
v_gene: TRBV5-5
d_gene: .

CDR3aa: CSARQDRDEQYF
CDR3nt: TGCAGTGCTAGACAGGACAGGGACGAGCAGTACTTC
abundance: once
j_gene: TRBJ2-7
v_gene: TRBV20-1
d_gene: TRBD1

CDR3aa: CASSLISGGSGETQYF
CDR3nt: TGTGCCAGCAGCTTAATATCGGGGGGGAGCGGGGAGACCCAGTACTTC
abundance: .
j_gene: TRBJ2-5
v_gene: TRBV7-2
d_gene: TRBD2

CDR3aa: CASSPIFGGRQETQYF
CDR3nt: TGTGCCAGCAGCCCCATTTTCGGGGGGCGCCAAGAGACCCAGTACTTC
abundance: few
j_gene: TRBJ2-5
v_gene: TRBV7-2
d_gene: .